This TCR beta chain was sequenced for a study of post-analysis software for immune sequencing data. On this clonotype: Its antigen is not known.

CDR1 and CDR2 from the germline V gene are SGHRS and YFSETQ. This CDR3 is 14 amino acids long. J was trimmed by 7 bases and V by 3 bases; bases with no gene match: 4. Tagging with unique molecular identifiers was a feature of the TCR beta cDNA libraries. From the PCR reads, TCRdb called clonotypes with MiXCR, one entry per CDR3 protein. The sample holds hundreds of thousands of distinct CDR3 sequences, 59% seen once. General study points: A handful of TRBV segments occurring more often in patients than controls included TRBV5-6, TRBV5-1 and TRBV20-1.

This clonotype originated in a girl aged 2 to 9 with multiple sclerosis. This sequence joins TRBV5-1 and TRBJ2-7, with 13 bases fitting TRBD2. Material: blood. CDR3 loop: CASSWTSGSNEQYF. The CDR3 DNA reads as TGCGCCAGCAGCTGGACTAGCGGGAGCAATGAGCAGTACTTC.